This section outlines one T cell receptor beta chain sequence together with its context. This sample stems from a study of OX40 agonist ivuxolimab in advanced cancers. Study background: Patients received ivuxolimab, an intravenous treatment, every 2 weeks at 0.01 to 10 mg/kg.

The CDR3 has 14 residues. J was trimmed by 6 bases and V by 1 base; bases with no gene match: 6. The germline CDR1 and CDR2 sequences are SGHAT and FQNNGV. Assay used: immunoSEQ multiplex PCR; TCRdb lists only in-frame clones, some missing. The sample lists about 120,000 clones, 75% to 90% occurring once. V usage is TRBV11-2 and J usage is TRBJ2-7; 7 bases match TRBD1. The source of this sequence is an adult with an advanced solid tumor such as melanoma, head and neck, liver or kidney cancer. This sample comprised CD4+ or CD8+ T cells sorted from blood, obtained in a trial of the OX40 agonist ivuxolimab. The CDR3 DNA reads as TGTGCCAGCAGCTTAGCCCCCACAGGGGCCGAGCAGTACTTC. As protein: CASSLAPTGAEQYF.